This T cell receptor (beta chain) was retrieved from a study of blood T cell repertoires in COVID-19. Study details: T cells, B-cell-depleted T cells, or PBMCs provided the cDNA or gDNA that served as material.

Here immunoSEQ multiplex PCR was the method, and the copy in TCRdb shows in-frame clones only, minus some. The sample lists roughly 400,000 clones, less than 95% occurring once. Germline-derived CDR1 and CDR2 are SGHDN and FVKESK. CDR3 length equals 16 residues. The V segment lost 2 bases and the J segment 2 bases; nucleotides outside the gene matches: 1. Living in about 25 US areas, the participants were between roughly 18 and 95 years of age. This TCR was recovered from a man in his late teens or twenties who had recovered from COVID-19. This chain connects TRBV14 to TRBJ2-1; 12 bases are a match to TRBD2. The sample taken for sequencing was PBMCs or T cells enriched from blood (not recorded which). CDR3 protein: CASSQRTSGTYNEQFF. DNA for the CDR3: TGTGCCAGCAGCCAACGGACTAGCGGGACCTACAATGAGCAGTTCTTC.